This T cell receptor beta chain is drawn from a study of molecular identifiers for immune sequencing clone quantification. A single record per CDR3 protein comes from TCRdb applying MiXCR to the PCR reads. The profile shows about 630,000 distinct CDR3 sequences, approximately 24% of them singletons. This clonotype has only a few counts. Antigen specificity is unknown. Naive CD8 sequencing libraries were generated from roughly 20,000 to 1,000,000 sorted cells, with 10%, 30% or 50% RNA as input. The authors gated naive CD8 T cells as CD8+CD4-CCR7+CD45RA+ for sorting. Notes on the study in general: For highly expanded clones, sizes could be underestimated when identical TCR molecules share a barcode.

CDR3 length: 14 residues. Germline V gene lookup returns CDR1 LGHDT and CDR2 YNNKEL (reference sequence). Unmatched junction bases numbered 8, after V lost 6 bases and J lost 7 bases. This chain links TRBV3-1 with TRBJ1-2; 10 bases map to TRBD1. Sample: naive CD8+ T cells from blood, with Jurkat cell RNA spiked in. Subset given: FACS-sorted CD8+CD4-CCR7+CD45RA+ naive T cells. This TCR was sampled from a human donor in good health. Some libraries in this study had Jurkat cell RNA spiked in. CDR3 nucleotide sequence: TGTGCCAGCAGACCGGGACAGGGGACGCGTGGCTACACCTTC. Its protein is CASRPGQGTRGYTF.